This T cell receptor beta chain was retrieved from a study of human T cells and chemical hapten exposure. TCRdb independently ran MiXCR on the RACE reads; one entry per CDR3 protein. The sample includes under 200,000 distinct CDR3 sequences, about 15% of them seen just once. Time point here: patch test 1, 2 weeks after DPC sensitization. The treatment here: therapeutic diphenylcyclopropenone sensitization with weekly scalp DPC. The material sequenced was whole blood, taken in connection with sensitization to the hapten diphenylcyclopropenone (DPC). The TCR sequence derives from a woman in her twenties or thirties with alopecia areata. Some clones in this sample may be carry-over from other donors' samples.

The CDR3 is CASSLTGVSTEAFF. CDR3 DNA sequence: TGTGCCAGCAGCTTAACAGGGGTGAGCACTGAAGCTTTCTTT. The chain employs TRBV7-3 and TRBJ1-1; a possible D gene is TRBD1 (5 bases). The V gene's germline CDR1 is SGHTA and CDR2 FQGTGA. V lost 0 bases and J lost 4, with 9 bases in between. The length of the CDR3 is 14 residues.